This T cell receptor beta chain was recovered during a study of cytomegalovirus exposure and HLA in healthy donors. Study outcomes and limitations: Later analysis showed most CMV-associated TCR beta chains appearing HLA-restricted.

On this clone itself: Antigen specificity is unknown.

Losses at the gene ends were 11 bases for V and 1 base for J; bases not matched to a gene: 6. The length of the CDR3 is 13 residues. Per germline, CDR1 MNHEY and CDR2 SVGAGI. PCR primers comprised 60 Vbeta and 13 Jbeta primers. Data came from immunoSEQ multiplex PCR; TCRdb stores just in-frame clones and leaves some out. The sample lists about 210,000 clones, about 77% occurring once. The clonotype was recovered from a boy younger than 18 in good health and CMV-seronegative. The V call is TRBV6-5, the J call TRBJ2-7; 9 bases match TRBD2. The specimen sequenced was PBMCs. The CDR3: CAVGREGSYEQYF. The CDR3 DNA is TGTGCCGTCGGGCGGGAGGGGTCCTACGAGCAGTACTTC.